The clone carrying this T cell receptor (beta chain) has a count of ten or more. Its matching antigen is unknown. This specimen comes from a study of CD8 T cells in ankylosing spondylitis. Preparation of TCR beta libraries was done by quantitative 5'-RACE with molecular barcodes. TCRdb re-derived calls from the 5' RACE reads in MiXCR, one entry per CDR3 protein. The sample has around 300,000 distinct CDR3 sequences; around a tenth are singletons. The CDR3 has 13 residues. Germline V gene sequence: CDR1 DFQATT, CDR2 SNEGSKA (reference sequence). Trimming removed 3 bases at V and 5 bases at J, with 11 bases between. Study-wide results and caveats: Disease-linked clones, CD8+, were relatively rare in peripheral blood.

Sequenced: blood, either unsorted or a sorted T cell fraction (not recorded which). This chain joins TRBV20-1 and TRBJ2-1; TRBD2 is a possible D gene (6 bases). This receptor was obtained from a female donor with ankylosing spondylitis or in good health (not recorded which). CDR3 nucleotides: TGCAGTGCTAGCGCGACTAGTAACAATGAGCAGTTCTTC. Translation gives CSASATSNNEQFF.